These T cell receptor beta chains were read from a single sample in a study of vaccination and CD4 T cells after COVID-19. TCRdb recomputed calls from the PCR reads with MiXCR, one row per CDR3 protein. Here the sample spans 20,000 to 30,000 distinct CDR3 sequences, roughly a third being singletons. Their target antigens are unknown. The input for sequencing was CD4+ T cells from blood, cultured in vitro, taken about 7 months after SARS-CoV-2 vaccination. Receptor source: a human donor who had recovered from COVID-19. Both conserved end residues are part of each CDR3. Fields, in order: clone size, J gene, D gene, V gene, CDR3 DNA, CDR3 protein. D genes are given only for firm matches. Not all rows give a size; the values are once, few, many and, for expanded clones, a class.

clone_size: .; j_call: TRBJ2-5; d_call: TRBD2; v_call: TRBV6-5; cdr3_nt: TGTGCCAGCAGTTATGCCTCTAGCGGGATAGAGACCCAGTACTTC; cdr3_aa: CASSYASSGIETQYF
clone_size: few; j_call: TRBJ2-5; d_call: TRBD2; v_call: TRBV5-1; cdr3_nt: TGCGCCAGCAGCTGGACTAGCGGGAGGGTCGTGAAGACCCAGTACTTC; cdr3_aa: CASSWTSGRVVKTQYF
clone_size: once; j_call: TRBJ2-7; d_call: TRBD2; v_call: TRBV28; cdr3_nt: TGTGCCAGCAGTCCCGGGACTAGCGGATCCTACGAGCAGTACTTC; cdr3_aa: CASSPGTSGSYEQYF
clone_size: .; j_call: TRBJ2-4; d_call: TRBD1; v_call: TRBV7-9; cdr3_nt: TGTGCCAGCACCTCCGGGACAGGGGAAAACATTCAGTACTTC; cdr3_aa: CASTSGTGENIQYF
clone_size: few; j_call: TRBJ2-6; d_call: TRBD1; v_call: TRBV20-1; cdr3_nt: TGCAGTGCTAGAGCACAGGGGCTCTCTGGGGCCAACGTCCTGACTTTC; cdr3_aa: CSARAQGLSGANVLTF
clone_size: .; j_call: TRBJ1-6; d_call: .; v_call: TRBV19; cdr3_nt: TGTGCCACCTCGGACAGAGATAATTCACCCCTCCACTTT; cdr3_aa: CATSDRDNSPLHF
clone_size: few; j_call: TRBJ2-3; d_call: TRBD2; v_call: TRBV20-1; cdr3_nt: TGCAGTGCTAGAGACCCCTTCTCGAGCGGGAGGAGGGCAGATACGCAGTATTTT; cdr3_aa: CSARDPFSSGRRADTQYF
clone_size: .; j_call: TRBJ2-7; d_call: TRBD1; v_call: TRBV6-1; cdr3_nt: TGTGCCAGCACGAGGAGGAGTTCGGGACAGGCCCACGAGCAGTACTTC; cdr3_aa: CASTRRSSGQAHEQYF
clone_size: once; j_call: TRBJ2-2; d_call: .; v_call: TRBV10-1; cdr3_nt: TGCGCCAGCAGTGAGCGGACCCCCGGGGAGCTGTTTTTT; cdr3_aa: CASSERTPGELFF
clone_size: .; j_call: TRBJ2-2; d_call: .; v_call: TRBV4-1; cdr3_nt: TGCGCCAGCAAACCTTGGGGGAGCAGTGGGGAGCTGTTTTTT; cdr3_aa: CASKPWGSSGELFF
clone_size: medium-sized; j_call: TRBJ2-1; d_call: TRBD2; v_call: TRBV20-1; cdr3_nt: TGCAGTGCTAGACTGGGACTAGCGGGAGACAAATACAATGAGCAGTTCTTC; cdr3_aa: CSARLGLAGDKYNEQFF
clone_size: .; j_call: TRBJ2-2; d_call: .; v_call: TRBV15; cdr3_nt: TGTGCCACCAGCAGAGATCGGGGGAGGAGATCTTCCCCGACCGGGGAGCTGTTTTTT; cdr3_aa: CATSRDRGRRSSPTGELFF
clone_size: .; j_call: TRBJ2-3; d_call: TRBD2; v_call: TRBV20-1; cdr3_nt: TGCAGTGCTAGACCTGGACTAGCGGGGCCCACAGATACGCAGTATTTT; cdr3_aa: CSARPGLAGPTDTQYF
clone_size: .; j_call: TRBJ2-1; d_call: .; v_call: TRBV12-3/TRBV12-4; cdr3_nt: TGTGCCAGCAGTTACGGTGTCCGGGGGCAGTTCTTC; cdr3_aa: CASSYGVRGQFF
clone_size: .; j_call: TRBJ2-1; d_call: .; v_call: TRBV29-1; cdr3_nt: TGCAGCGTCTCCTCCGGGAGCTCCTACAATGAGCAGTTCTTC; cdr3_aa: CSVSSGSSYNEQFF
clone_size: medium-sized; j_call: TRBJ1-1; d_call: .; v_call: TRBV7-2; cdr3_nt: TGTGCCAGCAGCCAATTGGACAGCCGGGCTAACACTGAAGCTTTCTTT; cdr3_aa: CASSQLDSRANTEAFF